The 28 T cell receptor beta chains below were found in one sample sequenced in a study of technical replicates of blood from a handful of donors. Method: immunoSEQ multiplex PCR; TCRdb's copy keeps in-frame clones and lacks some. The sample consists of about 83,000 clones, around 94% of them appearing once. Specimen: T cells isolated from PBMCs. The receptors were sampled from a human donor in good health.

The chain combines TRBV5-5 with TRBJ2-7, with D uncertain. Germline loops: CDR1 SGHKS, CDR2 YYEKEE (reference sequence). This CDR3 is 13 amino acids long. V dropped 4 bases and J dropped 3 bases, with 11 bases sitting between them. CDR3 coding DNA: TGTGCCAGCAGCCTCGCGTCCGGCTACGAGCAGTACTTC. Protein: CASSLASGYEQYF.

This chain connects TRBV29-1 to TRBJ2-7; a weak D match, TRBD2 (6 bases). The germline V gene has CDR1 SQVTM and CDR2 ANQGSEA. This CDR3 is built from 13 residues. Between the trimmed V and J ends, which lost 2 bases and 3 bases, there was a span of 11 bases. CDR3 region: CSVEYPGDYEQYF. The DNA for the CDR3 is TGCAGCGTTGAATACCCGGGGGACTACGAGCAGTACTTC.

The chain has TRBV11-2 and TRBJ2-5; 11 bases are a match to TRBD2. This CDR3 comprises 15 residues. The J segment lost 2 bases and the V segment lost 5 bases, leaving 4 bases of the junction unmatched. Germline assignment: CDR1 SGHAT and CDR2 FQNNGV. The CDR3 loop reads CASSNLAGGQETQYF. In DNA, the CDR3 is TGTGCCAGCAGCAATCTAGCGGGGGGACAAGAGACCCAGTACTTC. Full variable domain (remainder filled in from reference TRBV11-2 and TRBJ2-5): EAGVAQSPRYKIIEKRQSVAFWCNPISGHATLYWYQQILGQGPKLLIQFQNNGVVDDSQLPKDRFSAERLKGVDSTLKIQPAKLEDSAVYLCASSNLAGGQETQYFGPGTRLLVL.

This chain joins TRBV28 and TRBJ1-1; 7 nucleotides line up with TRBD1. CDR3 length equals 15 residues. After removal of 5 bases from V and 3 bases from J, the junction contained 9 bases not matched to a gene. The germline V gene has CDR1 MDHEN and CDR2 SYDVKM. This CDR3 is CASSLGLTGHTEAFF. The CDR3 coding sequence is TGTGCCAGCAGTCTCGGACTGACAGGGCACACTGAAGCTTTCTTT.

This chain uses TRBV10-3 with TRBJ1-5; D unclear. Trimming removed 5 bases at V and 2 bases at J, with 4 bases between. There are 12 residues in the CDR3. Germline lookup yields CDR1 ENHRY and CDR2 SYGVKD. This CDR3 reads CAISPGNQPQHF. The DNA of the CDR3 is TGTGCCATCAGTCCCGGCAATCAGCCCCAGCATTTT.

This chain connects TRBV7-8 to TRBJ2-2; TRBD1 matches 8 bases. The CDR3 spans 19 residues. Germline values: CDR1 SGHVS, CDR2 FQNEAQ. The V segment lost 2 bases and the J segment 4 bases; nucleotides outside the gene matches: 15. Here the CDR3 reads CASSLQGQGFFPATGELFF. The CDR3 region has the DNA TGTGCCAGCAGCTTACAAGGACAGGGATTTTTCCCTGCCACCGGGGAGCTGTTTTTT.

The chain recombines TRBV5-4 with TRBJ2-1; a possible D gene is TRBD1 (6 bases). CDR3 size: 13 residues. V was cut by 2 bases and J by 7 bases, with 10 bases left in between. Germline values: CDR1 SGHNT, CDR2 YYREEE (reference sequence). CDR3 loop: CASSFTGMNEQFF. The CDR3 DNA sequence: TGTGCCAGCAGCTTTACAGGGATGAATGAGCAGTTCTTC.

This chain links TRBV14 with TRBJ2-3; the match to TRBD2 covers 12 bases. This CDR3 contains 16 residues. Per the germline V gene, CDR1 is SGHDN and CDR2 is FVKESK. V dropped 4 bases and J dropped 2; count of bases not matched to a gene: 4. The DNA for the CDR3 is TGTGCCAGCAGCCCTCTAGCGGGGGGGTCCACAGATACGCAGTATTTT. Its translation is CASSPLAGGSTDTQYF.

The rearrangement links TRBV1 to TRBJ2-5; TRBD1 is the table's D call and was not checked against the DNA. TRBV1 is a known pseudogene. The CDR3 sequence is 13 residues long. The CDR3 protein is CTSSQEGKETQYF. CDR3 nucleotide sequence: TGCACCAGCAGCCAAGAGGGCAAAGAGACCCAGTACTTC.

The chain carries TRBV5-4 and TRBJ1-2, with 8 nucleotides matching TRBD1. Germline values: CDR1 SGHNT, CDR2 YYREEE (reference sequence). Trimming removed 1 base from V and 3 bases from J; junction bases left unmatched: 8. The CDR3 has 16 amino acids. Written as DNA, the CDR3 is TGTGCCAGCAGCTTGATCGGGACAGGCGGGTACTATGGCTACACCTTC. It translates to CASSLIGTGGYYGYTF.

V is TRBV7-3 and J is TRBJ1-3; D remains ambiguous. Germline-derived CDR1 and CDR2 are SGHTA and FQGTGA. The CDR3 spans 18 residues. The V end was cut by 9 bases, the J end by 8 bases, with 32 bases between. The CDR3 reads CARTAPRRMGEDEHTIYF. CDR3 nucleotide sequence: TGTGCCAGAACCGCGCCCCGCCGTATGGGAGAAGATGAACACACCATATATTTT.

The V gene is TRBV11-2, the J gene TRBJ1-3; 9 nucleotides match TRBD1. The CDR3 covers 18 residues. V shed 6 bases and J 1 base; nucleotides not matched to a gene: 13. Germline assignment: CDR1 SGHAT and CDR2 FQNNGV. In DNA form, the CDR3 reads TGTGCCAGCAGTGGACAGGGGAAAATAAGATCTTCTGGAAACACCATATATTTT. It codes for CASSGQGKIRSSGNTIYF.

This sequence joins TRBV28 and TRBJ2-7; D might be TRBD1 (5 bases). Between the trimmed V and J ends, which lost 1 base and 1 base, there was a span of 11 bases. The germline CDR1 and CDR2 sequences are MDHEN and SYDVKM. CDR3 size: 15 residues. In DNA form, the CDR3 reads TGTGCCAGCAGTTTATTGAGACAGCAATCCTACGAGCAGTACTTC. Translation gives CASSLLRQQSYEQYF. Using reference TRBV28 and TRBJ2-7 for the parts outside the CDR3, the full variable domain is DVKVTQSSRYLVKRTGEKVFLECVQDMDHENMFWYRQDPGLGLRLIYFSYDVKMKEKGDIPEGYSVSREKKERFSLILESASTNQTSMYLCASSLLRQQSYEQYFGPGTRLTVT.

V usage is TRBV9 and J usage is TRBJ1-4, with 10 bases identical to TRBD1. Per germline, CDR1 SGDLS and CDR2 YYNGEE. The CDR3 consists of 19 residues. Trimming removed 4 bases from V and 0 bases from J; junction bases left unmatched: 12. The CDR3 is CASSTRPGTGATTNEKLFF. In nucleotides, the CDR3 is TGTGCCAGCAGCACCCGTCCCGGGACAGGGGCTACAACTAATGAAAAACTGTTTTTT.

The chain joins TRBV7-9 to TRBJ1-4; 9 nucleotides match TRBD1. V gave up 3 bases and J gave up 5 bases; unmatched junction bases: 1. The CDR3 extends over 14 amino acids. Germline lookup yields CDR1 SEHNR and CDR2 FQNEAQ (reference sequence). This CDR3 reads CASSFGTGNEKLFF. CDR3 sequence (DNA): TGTGCCAGCAGCTTCGGGACAGGGAATGAAAAACTGTTTTTT.

This chain links TRBV14 with TRBJ1-1; 7 nucleotides align to TRBD1. The CDR3 consists of 15 residues. The V gene end was trimmed by 5 bases and the J gene end by 4 bases; junction bases not matched to a gene: 10. Germline V gives CDR1 SGHDN, CDR2 FVKESK. The CDR3 spells CASSSEDRWSTEAFF. The CDR3 DNA is TGTGCCAGCAGCTCAGAGGACAGGTGGTCCACTGAAGCTTTCTTT. The entire variable domain, with the rest obtained from reference TRBV14 and TRBJ1-1, is as follows: EAGVTQFPSHSVIEKGQTVTLRCDPISGHDNLYWYRRVMGKEIKFLLHFVKESKQDESGMPNNRFLAERTGGTYSTLKVQPAELEDSGVYFCASSSEDRWSTEAFFGQGTRLTVV.

This clone was seen a few times. The CDR3 here is CATLRDMNTEAFF. CDR3 DNA: TGTGCCACCCTTCGGGACATGAACACTGAAGCTTTCTTT. The genes are TRBV7-9 and TRBJ1-1; the D gene is possibly TRBD1 (6 bases). The germline V gene has CDR1 SEHNR and CDR2 FQNEAQ (reference sequence). V was trimmed by 10 bases and J by 0 bases, leaving 12 bases between them. The CDR3 spans 13 residues.

The rearrangement joins TRBV19 to TRBJ1-6; the D is unclear. The CDR3 covers 13 residues. The V end lost 3 bases, the J end lost 10 bases, and 10 bases lay between the germline ends. From germline, CDR1 is LNHDA and CDR2 SQIVND (reference sequence). CDR3 coding DNA: TGTGCCAGTAGTATCAGGTCATTATCACCCCTCCACTTT. Translating it yields CASSIRSLSPLHF.

The V and J genes are TRBV7-6 and TRBJ2-1; 12 bases line up with TRBD2. The V segment lost 2 bases and the J segment 4 bases; nucleotides outside the gene matches: 3. Germline V CDR1 and CDR2: SGHVS, FNYEAQ. The CDR3 extends over 16 amino acids. CDR3 sequence (DNA): TGTGCCAGCAGCTTAAGCGGGACTAGCGGGTACAATGAGCAGTTCTTC. Residues: CASSLSGTSGYNEQFF.

The chain couples TRBV19 to TRBJ2-3, with 10 bases aligning to TRBD2. The CDR3 is 17 residues long. Germline CDR1 reads LNHDA; CDR2 reads SQIVND (reference sequence). V dropped 3 bases and J dropped 3; count of bases not matched to a gene: 9. CDR3 in amino acids: CASSILSSGGPTDTQYF. As DNA, the CDR3 is TGTGCCAGTAGTATCCTATCTAGCGGGGGTCCGACAGATACGCAGTATTTT.

The chain employs TRBV10-1 and TRBJ2-1; 8 nucleotides agree with TRBD1. Germline V CDR1 and CDR2: WNHNN, SYGVQD (reference sequence). This CDR3 is 14 amino acids long. V shed 6 bases and J 4 bases; nucleotides not matched to a gene: 5. As DNA, the CDR3 is TGCGCCAGCAGCCCGGGACAGGTTTACAATGAGCAGTTCTTC. Its translation is CASSPGQVYNEQFF.

V gene TRBV5-6 combines with J gene TRBJ2-3, with 10 bases fitting TRBD2. Germline CDR1 is SGHDT and CDR2 is YYEEEE. Germline trimming cut 2 bases from V and 5 bases from J; bases unmatched to any gene: 8. The length of the CDR3 is 16 residues. The CDR3 nucleotides read TGTGCCAGCAGCTTAAAGCGGGGGGGCCTAGGAGATACGCAGTATTTT. This encodes CASSLKRGGLGDTQYF.

The chain employs TRBV7-6 and TRBJ2-7; TRBD1 aligns across 8 bases. This CDR3 is 17 amino acids long. Per germline, CDR1 SGHVS and CDR2 FNYEAQ. The V and J ends lost 0 bases and 3 bases, in that order; junction bases with no gene match: 10. CDR3 residues: CASSLAPATGADYEQYF. CDR3 DNA sequence: TGTGCCAGCAGCTTAGCCCCCGCGACAGGGGCCGACTACGAGCAGTACTTC. The entire variable domain, with the rest obtained from reference TRBV7-6 and TRBJ2-7, is as follows: GAGVSQSPRYKVTKRGQDVALRCDPISGHVSLYWYRQALGQGPEFLTYFNYEAQQDKSGLPNDRFSAERPEGSISTLTIQRTEQRDSAMYRCASSLAPATGADYEQYFGPGTRLTVT.

The chain has TRBV10-1 and TRBJ2-3; 10 bases align to TRBD2. The CDR3 spans 14 residues. The V and J ends lost 5 bases and 3 bases, in that order; junction bases with no gene match: 2. Germline CDR1 reads WNHNN; CDR2 reads SYGVQD (reference sequence). The CDR3 sequence: CASSRGLATDTQYF. CDR3 sequence (DNA): TGCGCCAGCAGTCGGGGACTAGCGACAGATACGCAGTATTTT.

This CDR3 reads CASSLDPDSSYEQYF. CDR3 nucleotide sequence: TGTGCCAGCAGCTTAGACCCGGACAGCTCCTACGAGCAGTACTTC. V usage is TRBV11-2 and J usage is TRBJ2-7; D possibly corresponds to TRBD1 (6 bases). The length of the CDR3 is 15 residues. V was shortened by 0 bases and J by 0 bases, with 9 bases between the two germline ends. Germline lookup yields CDR1 SGHAT and CDR2 FQNNGV.

V gene TRBV28 combines with J gene TRBJ2-7; the D is unclear. The CDR3 sequence is 12 residues long. V gave up 8 bases and J gave up 7 bases, with 15 bases separating them. Germline V CDR1 and CDR2: MDHEN, SYDVKM. CDR3 bases: TGTGCCAGCGCACCCTCCCGCTATGAGCAGTACTTC. Its translation is CASAPSRYEQYF.

This clone occurred once. The V call is TRBV4-2, the J call TRBJ2-7; 11 nucleotides agree with TRBD2. Germline loops: CDR1 LGHNA, CDR2 YNFKEQ. V dropped 0 bases and J dropped 4; count of bases not matched to a gene: 11. This CDR3 has 18 amino acids. The CDR3 loop is CASSQDLPGTSGLYEQYF. Here the CDR3 DNA reads TGTGCCAGCAGCCAAGATCTACCCGGGACTAGCGGATTATACGAGCAGTACTTC.

The DNA of the CDR3 is TGTGCCATCGGAGAGGCTAACACTGAAGCTTTCTTT. It yields the protein CAIGEANTEAFF. V usage is TRBV10-3 and J usage is TRBJ1-1; D unresolved. The V and J ends lost 8 bases and 2 bases respectively, with 9 bases between them. Germline loops: CDR1 ENHRY, CDR2 SYGVKD. This CDR3 comprises 12 residues.